This T cell receptor beta chain was found in a study of blood T cell repertoires in COVID-19. Assay used: immunoSEQ multiplex PCR; TCRdb lists only in-frame clones, some missing. The table records tens of thousands of clones, around 92% of them present only once. J lost 3 bases, V lost 5 bases, and 8 bases had no gene match. The V gene's germline CDR1 is MNHEY and CDR2 SVGEGT. The CDR3 sequence is 15 residues long. The receptor was derived from a human donor in a cohort sampled during active COVID-19. V and J are TRBV6-2 or TRBV6-3 and TRBJ2-7, with 9 bases matching TRBD1. Sequenced material: peripheral blood. The CDR3 sequence: CASSQPRDRVYEQYF. For the CDR3, the DNA is TGTGCCAGCAGTCAACCCCGGGACAGGGTCTACGAGCAGTACTTC.